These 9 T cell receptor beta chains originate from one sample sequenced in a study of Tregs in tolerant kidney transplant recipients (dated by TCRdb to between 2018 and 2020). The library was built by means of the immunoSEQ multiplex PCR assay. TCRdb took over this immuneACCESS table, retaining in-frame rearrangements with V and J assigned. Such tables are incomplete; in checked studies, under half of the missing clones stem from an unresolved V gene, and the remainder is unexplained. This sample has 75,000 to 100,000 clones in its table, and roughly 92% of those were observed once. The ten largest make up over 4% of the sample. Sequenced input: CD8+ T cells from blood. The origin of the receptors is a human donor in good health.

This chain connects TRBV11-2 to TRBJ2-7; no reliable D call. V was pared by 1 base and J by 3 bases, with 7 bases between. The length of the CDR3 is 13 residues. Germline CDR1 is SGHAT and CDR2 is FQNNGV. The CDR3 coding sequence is TGTGCCAGCAGCTTAGTTGTCAGCTACGAGCAGTACTTC. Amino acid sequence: CASSLVVSYEQYF.

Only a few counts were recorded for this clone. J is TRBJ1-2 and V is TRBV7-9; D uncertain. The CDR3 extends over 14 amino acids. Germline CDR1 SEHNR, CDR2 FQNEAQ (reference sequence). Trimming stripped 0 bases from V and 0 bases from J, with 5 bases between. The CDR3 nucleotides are TGTGCCAGCAGCTTAGCTCAGTCTAACTATGGCTACACCTTC. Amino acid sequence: CASSLAQSNYGYTF. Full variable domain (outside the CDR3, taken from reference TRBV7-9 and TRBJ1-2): DTGVSQNPRHKITKRGQNVTFRCDPISEHNRLYWYRQTLGQGPEFLTYFQNEAQLEKSRLLSDRFSAERPKGSFSTLEIQRTEQGDSAMYLCASSLAQSNYGYTFGSGTRLTVV.

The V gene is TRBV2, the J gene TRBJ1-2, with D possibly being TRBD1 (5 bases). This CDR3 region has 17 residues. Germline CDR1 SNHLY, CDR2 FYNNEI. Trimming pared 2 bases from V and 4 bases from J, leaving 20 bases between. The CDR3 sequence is CASSEIRDGSLVYGYTF. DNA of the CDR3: TGTGCCAGCAGTGAAATCCGGGACGGATCCTTGGTCTATGGCTACACCTTC.

The CDR3 loop is CASSQAGTSVEETQYF. CDR3 bases: TGCGCCAGCAGCCAGGCCGGGACTAGCGTCGAAGAGACCCAGTACTTC. The rearrangement uses TRBV4-1 and TRBJ2-5; 10 positions match TRBD2. V shed 3 bases, J shed 3 bases, and the junction held 7 bases outside the gene matches. There are 16 residues in the CDR3. Germline CDR1 MGHRA, CDR2 YSYEKL.

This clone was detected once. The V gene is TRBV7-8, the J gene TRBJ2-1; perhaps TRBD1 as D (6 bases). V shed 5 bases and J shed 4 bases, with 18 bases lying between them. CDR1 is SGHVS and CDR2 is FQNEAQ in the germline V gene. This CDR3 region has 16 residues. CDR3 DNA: TGTGCCAGCAGCCACAGGGCCCCCGGGATATACAATGAGCAGTTCTTC. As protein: CASSHRAPGIYNEQFF.

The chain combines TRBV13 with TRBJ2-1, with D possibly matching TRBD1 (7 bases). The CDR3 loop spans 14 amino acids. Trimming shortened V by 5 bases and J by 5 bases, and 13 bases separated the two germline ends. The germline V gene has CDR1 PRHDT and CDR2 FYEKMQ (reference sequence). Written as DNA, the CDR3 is TGTGCCAGCAGCCAGGGGGGTACTCACAATGAGCAGTTCTTC. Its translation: CASSQGGTHNEQFF.

The CDR3 here is CASSLLNDIPEQYF. The DNA for the CDR3 is TGCGCCAGCAGCTTACTTAACGACATTCCCGAGCAGTACTTC. The V and J genes are TRBV5-1 and TRBJ2-7; D gene ambiguous. V was cut by 2 bases and J by 6 bases, with 15 bases left in between. The germline V gene has CDR1 SGHRS and CDR2 YFSETQ. CDR3 length equals 14 residues.

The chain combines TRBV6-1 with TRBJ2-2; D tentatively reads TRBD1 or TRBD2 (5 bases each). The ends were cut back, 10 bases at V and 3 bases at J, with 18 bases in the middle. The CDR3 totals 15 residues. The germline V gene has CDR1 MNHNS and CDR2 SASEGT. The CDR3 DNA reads TGTGCCACCTCCCGGGTTCAGGGACACACCGGGGAGCTGTTTTTT. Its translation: CATSRVQGHTGELFF.

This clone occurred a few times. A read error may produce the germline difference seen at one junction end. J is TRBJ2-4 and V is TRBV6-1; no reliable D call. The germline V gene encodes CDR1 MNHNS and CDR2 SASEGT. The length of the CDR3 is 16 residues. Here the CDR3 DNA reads TGTGCCAGCAATGAAGTGAGTAGTACGGCCAAAAACATTCAGTACTTC. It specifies CASNEVSSTAKNIQYF.